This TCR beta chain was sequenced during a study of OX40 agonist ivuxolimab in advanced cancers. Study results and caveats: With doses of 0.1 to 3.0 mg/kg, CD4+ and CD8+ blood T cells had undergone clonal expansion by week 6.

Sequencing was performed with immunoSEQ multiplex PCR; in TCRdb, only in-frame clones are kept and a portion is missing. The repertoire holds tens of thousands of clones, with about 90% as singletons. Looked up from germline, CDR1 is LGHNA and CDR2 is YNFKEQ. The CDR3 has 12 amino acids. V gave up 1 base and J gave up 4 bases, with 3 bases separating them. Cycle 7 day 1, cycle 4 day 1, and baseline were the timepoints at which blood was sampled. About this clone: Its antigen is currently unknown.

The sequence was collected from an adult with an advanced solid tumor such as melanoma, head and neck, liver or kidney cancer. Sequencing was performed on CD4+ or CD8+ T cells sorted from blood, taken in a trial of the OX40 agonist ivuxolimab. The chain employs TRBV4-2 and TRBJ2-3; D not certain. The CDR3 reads CASSQGSDTQYF. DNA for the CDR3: TGTGCCAGCAGCCAAGGGTCAGATACGCAGTATTTT.